The rows below give T cell receptor beta chains drawn from one sample of a study of OX40 agonist ivuxolimab in advanced cancers. The protocol was immunoSEQ multiplex PCR, while the TCRdb copy is restricted to in-frame clones and leaves out a portion. The sample has roughly 58,000 clones, about 83% seen once. This specimen consisted of CD4+ or CD8+ T cells sorted from blood, obtained in a trial of the OX40 agonist ivuxolimab. All receptors come from an adult with an advanced solid tumor such as melanoma, head and neck, liver or kidney cancer. Each CDR3 is given with its conserved first and last residue. D genes are given only for firm matches. Clone size is stated in some rows and not others, as once, few, many or a class when expanded.

V	D	size	J	CDR3	DNA
TRBV28	NA	few	TRBJ1-2	CASIPGGLSNYGYTF	TGTGCCAGCATCCCGGGGGGGCTAAGCAACTATGGCTACACCTTC
TRBV27	NA	NA	TRBJ2-7	CASSPRGREQYF	TGTGCCAGCTCCCCCCGGGGCAGGGAGCAGTACTTC
TRBV10-3	TRBD1	NA	TRBJ2-3	CAISPGQQRDTQYF	TGTGCCATCAGTCCGGGACAGCAGAGAGATACGCAGTATTTT
TRBV29-1	NA	NA	TRBJ2-7	CSVEKGQGGNYEQYF	TGCAGCGTTGAAAAAGGACAGGGAGGGAACTACGAGCAGTACTTC
TRBV7-6	NA	NA	TRBJ2-2	CASSPRPAANTGELFF	TGTGCCAGCAGCCCCCGACCCGCTGCGAACACCGGGGAGCTGTTTTTT
TRBV5-3	NA	NA	TRBJ1-5	CARSLGGHGGCYSNQPQHF	TGTGCCAGAAGCTTGGGGGGTCACGGAGGATGCTATAGCAATCAGCCCCAGCATTTT
TRBV27	NA	NA	TRBJ2-2	CASSLLAPGELFF	TGTGCCAGCAGTTTACTAGCACCCGGGGAGCTGTTTTTT
TRBV2	NA	NA	TRBJ1-5	CASSEAPLGGQQPQHF	TGTGCCAGCAGTGAAGCGCCATTAGGGGGGCAACAGCCCCAGCATTTT
TRBV14	NA	NA	TRBJ2-5	CASKKSRAEETQYF	TGTGCCAGCAAGAAATCCAGGGCCGAAGAGACCCAGTACTTC
TRBV27	NA	NA	TRBJ2-2	CASSSILGGELFF	TGTGCCAGCAGTTCAATTCTCGGCGGGGAGCTGTTTTTT